This TCR beta chain was obtained from a study of post-analysis software for immune sequencing data. In the study overall: Progressive-relapsing, secondary progressive and relapsing-remitting multiple sclerosis were among the disease courses included.

Built from TCR beta cDNA, the libraries had unique molecular identifiers in them. Each batch of 1 to 10 million T cells produced approximately 470,000 cDNA molecules. TCRdb reanalysed the PCR reads using MiXCR and keeps one entry per CDR3 protein. In the table there are about 770,000 distinct CDR3 sequences, under 60% of which are singletons. Notes on this clonotype: Its antigen remains unidentified.

The CDR3 is 17 residues long. The V gene's germline CDR1 is DFQATT and CDR2 SNEGSKA (reference sequence). General observations from the study: The study found significantly lower normalized Chao1 diversity in multiple sclerosis patients than in controls. Controls showed lower frequencies than patients for roughly five TRBV segments, and TRBV5-6, TRBV5-1 and TRBV20-1 were among these. The authors found that F measure strongly co-clustered same-batch samples.

Sample: blood. V gene TRBV20-1 combines with J gene TRBJ2-1; 10 positions match TRBD2. This receptor was obtained from a girl aged 10 to 17 with multiple sclerosis. CDR3 nucleotides: TGCAGCCACTCCGCTAGCGGGAGAGTCAGCTCCTACAATGAGCAGTTCTTC. This sequence encodes CSHSASGRVSSYNEQFF.